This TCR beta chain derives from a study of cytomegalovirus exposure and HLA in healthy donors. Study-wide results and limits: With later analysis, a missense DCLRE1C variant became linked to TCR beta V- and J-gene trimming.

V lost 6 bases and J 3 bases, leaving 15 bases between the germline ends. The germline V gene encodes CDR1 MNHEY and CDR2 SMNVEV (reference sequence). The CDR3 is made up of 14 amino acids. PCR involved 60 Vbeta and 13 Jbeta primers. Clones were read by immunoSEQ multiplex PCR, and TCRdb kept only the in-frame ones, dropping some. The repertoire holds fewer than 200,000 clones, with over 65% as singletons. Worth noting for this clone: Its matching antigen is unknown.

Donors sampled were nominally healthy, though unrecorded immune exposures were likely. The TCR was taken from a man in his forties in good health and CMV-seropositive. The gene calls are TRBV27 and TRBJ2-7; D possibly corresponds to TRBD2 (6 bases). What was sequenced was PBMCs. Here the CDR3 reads CASRPGSSGYEQYF. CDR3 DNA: TGTGCCAGCAGACCCGGTAGTAGCGGCTACGAGCAGTACTTC.